This TCR beta chain was retrieved from a study of shared clonotypes between healthy human individuals. Profiling relied on immunoSEQ multiplex PCR, and the TCRdb table lists in-frame clones only, not all of them. The data show about 1.1 million clones, 75% to 85% seen once. Sample: memory CD4+ T cells from PBMCs. The subset denotes: CD45RA-negative fraction. The receptor was derived from a man in his late teens or twenties in good health. Some clones in this sample may be carry-over from other donors' samples.

The CDR3 reads CASSLTLAGSQETQYF. The CDR3 DNA reads as TGTGCCAGCAGTTTAACGCTAGCGGGAAGTCAAGAGACCCAGTACTTC. This sequence joins TRBV28 and TRBJ2-5; TRBD2 matches at 9 bases. The CDR3 is 16 residues long. Losses at the gene ends were 2 bases for V and 2 bases for J; bases not matched to a gene: 6. The germline CDR1 and CDR2 sequences are MDHEN and SYDVKM.